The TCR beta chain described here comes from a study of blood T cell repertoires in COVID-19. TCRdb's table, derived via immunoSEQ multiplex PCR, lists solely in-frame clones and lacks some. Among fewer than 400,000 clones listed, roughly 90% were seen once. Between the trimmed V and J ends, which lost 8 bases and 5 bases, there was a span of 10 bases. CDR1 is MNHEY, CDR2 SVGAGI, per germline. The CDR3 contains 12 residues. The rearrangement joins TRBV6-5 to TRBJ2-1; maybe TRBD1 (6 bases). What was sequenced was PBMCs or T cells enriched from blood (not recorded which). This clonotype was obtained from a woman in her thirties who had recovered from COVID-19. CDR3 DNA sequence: TGTGCCAGCTACGACAGGAACAATGAGCAGTTCTTC. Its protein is CASYDRNNEQFF.